Listed below are T cell receptor beta chains from one sample, sequenced in a study of blood T cell repertoires in COVID-19. The table came from immunoSEQ multiplex PCR; TCRdb's copy has only in-frame clones and leaves some out. The repertoire holds 250,000 to 350,000 clones, with 92% as singletons. The source material was PBMCs or T cells enriched from blood (not recorded which). These receptors were taken from a young woman who had recovered from COVID-19. Both conserved end residues are part of each CDR3. A D gene is named only where the DNA matches it firmly. Size is omitted from some rows. Given values are once, few, many or a class for expanded clones.

d_call clone_size j_call v_call cdr3_aa cdr3_nt
- - TRBJ1-2 TRBV9 CASSVDGTGYTF TGTGCCAGCAGCGTAGATGGCACAGGCTACACCTTC
- - TRBJ1-1 TRBV14 CATTRFANTEAFF TGTGCCACCACGAGGTTTGCGAACACTGAAGCTTTCTTT
TRBD1 - TRBJ1-1 TRBV6-2/TRBV6-3 CASSQRNAGGRATEAFF TGTGCCAGCAGTCAACGGAATGCAGGGGGCCGCGCCACTGAAGCTTTCTTT
- few TRBJ2-7 TRBV9 CASSPSWGPSSGEQYF TGTGCCAGCAGCCCCAGCTGGGGGCCGAGCTCGGGCGAGCAGTACTTC
TRBD2 - TRBJ2-1 TRBV4-2 CASSQGSGSVEQFF TGTGCCAGCAGCCAAGGAAGCGGGAGCGTTGAGCAGTTCTTC
TRBD2 - TRBJ2-7 TRBV27 CASLSSGTSGRRVYEQYF TGTGCCAGCCTCTCAAGCGGGACTAGCGGGAGGCGGGTTTACGAGCAGTACTTC
TRBD2 - TRBJ2-2 TRBV5-1 CASSLLGGRSNTGELFF TGCGCCAGCAGCTTACTGGGCGGGAGATCGAACACCGGGGAGCTGTTTTTT
- - TRBJ1-1 TRBV5-4 CAIGSGMNTEAFF TGTGCCATCGGAAGCGGGATGAACACTGAAGCTTTCTTT
- - TRBJ2-3 TRBV29-1 CSVEGSDRRTDTQYF TGCAGCGTTGAAGGGTCGGACAGACGCACAGATACGCAGTATTTT
- - TRBJ1-3 TRBV5-1 CASSNEGGAYSGNTIYF TGCGCCAGCAGCAATGAAGGGGGGGCCTACTCTGGAAACACCATATATTTT
- - TRBJ2-7 TRBV27 CASSLHRAYEQYF TGTGCCAGCAGTCTACACAGGGCCTACGAGCAGTACTTC
- once TRBJ2-7 TRBV15 CATSPQGGKPPYEQYF TGTGCCACCAGCCCCCAGGGGGGCAAGCCCCCCTACGAGCAGTACTTC
TRBD1 - TRBJ1-2 TRBV28 CASSPVRQGFDGYTF TGTGCCAGCAGTCCCGTTCGACAGGGTTTCGATGGCTACACCTTC
TRBD2 - TRBJ2-1 TRBV16 CASSGGLAGGSVQFF TGTGCCAGCAGCGGAGGACTAGCGGGAGGTTCGGTGCAGTTCTTC
TRBD2 - TRBJ2-1 TRBV19 CASSSSGWSYEQFF TGTGCCAGTAGTAGTAGCGGGTGGAGTTATGAGCAGTTCTTC
- - TRBJ1-2 TRBV2 CASSKDINYGYTF TGTGCCAGCAGCAAGGACATTAACTATGGCTACACCTTC
- - TRBJ2-5 TRBV15 CATSRDRGETQYF TGTGCCACCAGCAGAGATCGGGGAGAGACCCAGTACTTC
TRBD1 - TRBJ1-2 TRBV28 CASWGTGVLKYGYTF TGTGCCAGCTGGGGGACAGGGGTCTTGAAATATGGCTACACCTTC
TRBD2 - TRBJ2-7 TRBV27 CASRSGGGTEQYF TGTGCCAGCAGGTCCGGGGGGGGAACCGAGCAGTACTTC
- - TRBJ2-7 TRBV6-5 CASSYSISGQNYEQYF TGTGCCAGCAGTTACTCGATATCCGGACAAAACTACGAGCAGTACTTC
- - TRBJ1-6 TRBV6-5 CASSLEQWSPLHF TGTGCCAGCAGCCTTGAACAGTGGTCACCCCTCCACTTT
TRBD1 - TRBJ2-1 TRBV11-2 CASSRDRPSANEQFF TGTGCCAGCAGCCGGGACAGACCCTCCGCCAATGAGCAGTTCTTC